These 23 T cell receptor beta chains were all obtained from the same sample, sequenced in a study of technical replicates of blood from a few donors. Data came from immunoSEQ multiplex PCR; TCRdb stores just in-frame clones and leaves some out. In the table there are 72,000 or so clones, about 92% of which are singletons. Sequencing was carried out using T cells isolated from PBMCs. These receptors originate from a human donor in good health.

The chain uses TRBV9 and TRBJ2-3; possible D gene TRBD2, 6 bases. Trimming left V 2 bases short and J 3 bases short, with 16 bases between. CDR1 is SGDLS and CDR2 is YYNGEE in the germline V gene. This CDR3 is 16 amino acids long. The CDR3 loop reads CASSVSGGGVTDTQYF. The CDR3 nucleotides read TGTGCCAGCAGCGTTAGCGGAGGTGGGGTTACAGATACGCAGTATTTT.

The DNA of the CDR3 is TGTGCCAGCAAGAGGGAAGAGGGCTACACCTTC. It specifies CASKREEGYTF. The rearrangement uses TRBV27 and TRBJ1-2; D remains ambiguous. The ends were cut back, 7 bases at V and 8 bases at J, with 11 bases in the middle. Germline V gene lookup returns CDR1 MNHEY and CDR2 SMNVEV (reference sequence). The CDR3 is 11 residues long.

This clone appeared a few times. The chain couples TRBV20-1 to TRBJ1-1; a possible D gene is TRBD1 (6 bases). The CDR3 covers 11 residues. V dropped 6 bases and J dropped 11 bases, with 16 bases sitting between them. Germline assignment: CDR1 DFQATT and CDR2 SNEGSKA (reference sequence). The CDR3 sequence: CSADSGGVAFF. The CDR3 DNA reads as TGCAGTGCCGATAGCGGGGGCGTCGCTTTCTTT.

The genes are TRBV21-1 and TRBJ1-2; the D call in the table, TRBD1, was not verified against the DNA. TRBV21-1 is listed as a pseudogene. CDR3 length equals 14 residues. CDR3 sequence reads: CASSPRTVNYGYTF. The CDR3, as DNA: TGTGCCAGCAGCCCACGGACAGTAAACTATGGCTACACCTTC.

This chain links TRBV2 with TRBJ2-7; TRBD1 agrees at 9 bases. The CDR3 consists of 12 residues. From germline, CDR1 is SNHLY and CDR2 FYNNEI. Unmatched junction bases numbered 6, after V lost 10 bases and J lost 5 bases. This chain's CDR3 is CAIGTGNDEQYF. In nucleotides, the CDR3 is TGTGCCATCGGGACAGGGAATGACGAGCAGTACTTC.

J is TRBJ2-1 and V is TRBV7-6; maybe TRBD2 (5 bases). The CDR3 runs 13 residues. Germline V CDR1 and CDR2: SGHVS, FNYEAQ. Deletions cut 4 bases from V and 14 bases from J, with 18 bases between. The CDR3 DNA is TGTGCCAGCAGCTCGTATCCGGGATCGCGGGAGTTCTTC. Protein sequence: CASSSYPGSREFF.

The chain is built from TRBV6-1 and TRBJ2-3; possibly TRBD1 for D (5 bases). CDR1 and CDR2 from the germline V gene are MNHNS and SASEGT. CDR3 length equals 14 residues. Trimming shortened V by 8 bases and J by 2 bases, and 14 bases separated the two germline ends. In DNA form, the CDR3 reads TGTGCCAGCCGCTCAGGGCCCACCACAGATACGCAGTATTTT. It specifies CASRSGPTTDTQYF.

The J gene is TRBJ1-2, the V gene TRBV19; tentative D call: TRBD1 (6 bases). The CDR3 has 14 amino acids. V was shortened by 4 bases and J by 4 bases, with 13 bases between the two germline ends. Germline lookup yields CDR1 LNHDA and CDR2 SQIVND (reference sequence). The CDR3, as DNA: TGTGCCAGTAGTAGCTCTGGGGGCCGCTATGGCTACACCTTC. Translation: CASSSSGGRYGYTF.

This rearrangement joins TRBV19 to TRBJ2-1; 10 positions agree with TRBD1. The CDR3 sequence is 13 residues long. From germline, CDR1 is LNHDA and CDR2 SQIVND (reference sequence). J gave up 6 bases and V 7 bases, and 3 bases lay outside the gene matches. For the CDR3, the DNA is TGTGCCAGTACCAGACAGGGGGCCAATGAGCAGTTCTTC. It codes for CASTRQGANEQFF.

V and J are TRBV6-5 and TRBJ2-5, with D perhaps matching TRBD2 (6 bases). Looked up from germline, CDR1 is MNHEY and CDR2 is SVGAGI. The CDR3 length is 14 residues. Trimming took 2 bases from V and 2 from J, leaving 9 bases between them. The CDR3 DNA reads as TGTGCCAGCAGTTACCTTCGGGGGCAAGAGACCCAGTACTTC. It encodes CASSYLRGQETQYF.

The rearrangement joins TRBV12-1 to TRBJ2-1; the D call TRBD1 from the table was never checked on the DNA. TRBV12-1 is a listed pseudogene. The CDR3 is 18 amino acids. The CDR3 spells CASSFGDSGGCSYNEQFF. CDR3 DNA sequence: TGTGCCAGCAGCTTTGGGGATTCTGGGGGCTGCTCCTACAATGAGCAGTTCTTC.

This clone occurred a few times. The rearrangement joins TRBV30 to TRBJ1-1, with D possibly TRBD1 on 6 matching bases. Germline-derived CDR1 and CDR2 are GTSNPN and SVGIG (reference sequence). The CDR3 runs 13 residues. The germline V and J ends were trimmed by 0 bases and 3 bases, with 8 bases remaining between them. CDR3 nucleotide sequence: TGTGCCTGGAGTGTACACAGGGACACTGAAGCTTTCTTT. Amino acid sequence: CAWSVHRDTEAFF.

J is TRBJ2-3 and V is TRBV5-6; no definite D call. Per germline, CDR1 SGHDT and CDR2 YYEEEE. V gave up 0 bases and J gave up 0 bases, with 5 bases separating them. The CDR3 spans 14 residues. The CDR3 DNA reads as TGTGCCAGCAGCTTGGCCTCTAGCACAGATACGCAGTATTTT. Translating gives CASSLASSTDTQYF.

V and J are TRBV28 and TRBJ1-1, with 7 positions matching TRBD1. J was trimmed by 0 bases and V by 4 bases; bases with no gene match: 2. The CDR3 has 14 residues. Germline CDR1 is MDHEN and CDR2 is SYDVKM. The CDR3 here is CASSWDRLNTEAFF. The CDR3 DNA is TGTGCCAGCAGTTGGGACAGACTGAACACTGAAGCTTTCTTT.

This clone was counted only a few times. This rearrangement joins TRBV19 to TRBJ1-5; D is unclear. V was clipped by 3 bases and J by 0 bases, with 12 bases between them. The CDR3 totals 16 residues. Germline V gene data show CDR1 as LNHDA and CDR2 as SQIVND (reference sequence). The DNA of the CDR3 is TGTGCCAGTAGTATCAGCGCGGGTTATAGCAATCAGCCCCAGCATTTT. It yields the protein CASSISAGYSNQPQHF.

The CDR3 sequence: CASSVGTGALEAFF. CDR3 in DNA: TGTGCCAGCAGCGTAGGGACAGGTGCTCTGGAAGCTTTCTTT. This chain connects TRBV9 to TRBJ1-1; 7 bases fit TRBD1. The germline V gene encodes CDR1 SGDLS and CDR2 YYNGEE. CDR3 length: 14 residues. V lost 0 bases to trimming and J lost 8 bases; unmatched junction nucleotides: 7. The full variable domain, in which reference TRBV9 and TRBJ1-1 provide the parts outside the CDR3, is DSGVTQTPKHLITATGQRVTLRCSPRSGDLSVYWYQQSLDQGLQFLIQYYNGEERAKGNILERFSAQQFPDLHSELNLSSLELGDSALYFCASSVGTGALEAFFGQGTRLTVV.

This clone came up a few times. The J gene is TRBJ1-4, the V gene TRBV28, with 9 bases fitting TRBD1. V dropped 9 bases and J dropped 8; count of bases not matched to a gene: 13. The CDR3 contains 15 residues. Germline V gene sequence: CDR1 MDHEN, CDR2 SYDVKM. Here the CDR3 reads CASQRSGTGREKLFF. The CDR3 nucleotides are TGTGCCAGTCAAAGATCCGGGACAGGGAGAGAAAAACTGTTTTTT.

The chain joins TRBV4-1 to TRBJ1-4; the D gene is possibly TRBD1 (6 bases). Per the germline V gene, CDR1 is MGHRA and CDR2 is YSYEKL. Trimming took off 4 bases at V and 14 bases at J, with 20 bases between the two ends. The CDR3 runs to 14 residues. Here the CDR3 DNA reads TGCGCCAGCAGCCCAGAGCGACCTACAGGGTTCCTGTTTTTT. Amino acids: CASSPERPTGFLFF.

V is TRBV6-6 and J is TRBJ2-3, with 8 positions matching TRBD2. CDR1 and CDR2 (germline): MNHNY, SVGAGI (reference sequence). The V segment lost 8 bases and the J segment 0 bases; nucleotides outside the gene matches: 10. CDR3 length equals 16 residues. The CDR3, as DNA: TGTGCCAGCCGCTTGATGCTAGCGGGTAGCACAGATACGCAGTATTTT. Protein: CASRLMLAGSTDTQYF.

The chain links TRBV6-6 to TRBJ2-1; TRBD2 might be the D (5 bases). From germline, CDR1 is MNHNY and CDR2 SVGAGI (reference sequence). The CDR3 runs to 11 residues. V lost 7 bases and J lost 6, with 7 bases in between. The CDR3 loop is CASTEGNEQFF. CDR3 nucleotide sequence: TGTGCCAGCACCGAGGGCAATGAGCAGTTCTTC.

The chain has TRBV5-4 and TRBJ2-7; no clear D. The germline V gene has CDR1 SGHNT and CDR2 YYREEE (reference sequence). The CDR3 runs to 12 residues. V was clipped by 3 bases and J by 3 bases, with 7 bases between them. The CDR3 loop is CASSSSGYEQYF. The CDR3 nucleotides are TGTGCCAGCAGCTCTTCGGGCTACGAGCAGTACTTC.

The chain carries TRBV9 and TRBJ2-7; maybe TRBD2 (7 bases). Between the trimmed V and J ends, which lost 0 bases and 3 bases, there was a span of 13 bases. Germline loops: CDR1 SGDLS, CDR2 YYNGEE. The CDR3 runs to 15 residues. The CDR3 sequence is CASSVDQGRDYEQYF. The CDR3 nucleotides read TGTGCCAGCAGCGTAGATCAGGGGAGGGACTACGAGCAGTACTTC. Supplemented by reference TRBV9 and TRBJ2-7, the full variable domain reads DSGVTQTPKHLITATGQRVTLRCSPRSGDLSVYWYQQSLDQGLQFLIQYYNGEERAKGNILERFSAQQFPDLHSELNLSSLELGDSALYFCASSVDQGRDYEQYFGPGTRLTVT.

The chain couples TRBV7-3 to TRBJ2-5, with a possible D match to TRBD1 (5 bases). V lost 0 bases and J lost 0, with 8 bases in between. Germline values: CDR1 SGHTA, CDR2 FQGTGA. This CDR3 region has 15 residues. The chain's CDR3 is CASSLTAGYQETQYF. CDR3 coding DNA: TGTGCCAGCAGCTTAACGGCAGGGTACCAAGAGACCCAGTACTTC. Full variable domain (remainder filled in from reference TRBV7-3 and TRBJ2-5): GAGVSQTPSNKVTEKGKYVELRCDPISGHTALYWYRQSLGQGPEFLIYFQGTGAADDSGLPNDRFFAVRPEGSVSTLKIQRTERGDSAVYLCASSLTAGYQETQYFGPGTRLLVL.